Below are 7 T cell receptor beta chains sequenced from a single sample in a study of blood T cell repertoires in COVID-19. Sequenced by immunoSEQ multiplex PCR; TCRdb stores in-frame clones only, minus some. The data show approximately 150,000 clones, about 88% seen once. Sequenced input: PBMCs or T cells enriched from blood (not recorded which). The receptors derive from a man aged 40-55 years with acute COVID-19.

V and J are TRBV24-1 and TRBJ2-7; TRBD1 is a possible D gene (5 bases). The CDR3 sequence is 13 residues long. V lost 5 bases to trimming and J lost 8 bases, with 15 bases between them. Germline loops: CDR1 KGHDR, CDR2 SFDVKD. This CDR3 reads CATSGDSGFQQYF. CDR3 bases: TGTGCCACCAGTGGTGACAGTGGTTTTCAGCAGTACTTC.

The genes are TRBV15 and TRBJ1-3; no clear D gene. Trimming shortened V by 0 bases and J by 0 bases, and 3 bases separated the two germline ends. The CDR3 loop spans 14 amino acids. From germline, CDR1 is LNHNV and CDR2 YYDKDF (reference sequence). The CDR3 sequence is CATSRDHSGNTIYF. In DNA, the CDR3 is TGTGCCACCAGCAGAGATCACTCTGGAAACACCATATATTTT.

The count of this clone is one. V gene TRBV2 combines with J gene TRBJ1-5; D is perhaps TRBD1 (5 bases). This CDR3 region has 15 residues. With 5 bases removed from V and 0 bases from J, the gap between germline ends came to 11 bases. Germline CDR1 and CDR2: SNHLY and FYNNEI. CDR3 amino acids: CASSYDSYSNQPQHF. In DNA, the CDR3 is TGTGCCAGCAGTTACGACAGCTATAGCAATCAGCCCCAGCATTTT.

This clone was observed a single time. The chain joins TRBV19 to TRBJ2-2; D ambiguous. The CDR3 sequence is 16 residues long. Germline assignment: CDR1 LNHDA and CDR2 SQIVND (reference sequence). V lost 5 bases to trimming and J lost 8 bases, with 21 bases between them. The CDR3 nucleotides read TGTGCCAGTAGTTTAACCCCTATGTATGAAAAGGGGGAGCTGTTTTTT. This translates into CASSLTPMYEKGELFF.

The gene calls are TRBV18 and TRBJ2-4; 9 bases agree with TRBD2. V gave up 1 base and J gave up 2 bases; unmatched junction bases: 3. The CDR3 loop spans 16 amino acids. The germline gives CDR1 KGHSH, CDR2 LQKENI. CDR3 in DNA: TGTGCCAGCTCACCACGGAGCGGGGGGTCCAAAAACATTCAGTACTTC. Translated: CASSPRSGGSKNIQYF.

The chain recombines TRBV6-1 with TRBJ2-3; 9 nucleotides match TRBD2. After removal of 1 base from V and 1 base from J, the junction contained 0 bases not matched to a gene. The CDR3 runs 15 residues. Germline CDR1 is MNHNS and CDR2 is SASEGT. The CDR3 is CASSEERGGTDTQYF. DNA for the CDR3: TGTGCCAGCAGTGAAGAGCGGGGGGGCACAGATACGCAGTATTTT.

The genes are TRBV9 and TRBJ2-3; a possible D gene is TRBD2 (6 bases). The CDR3 covers 18 residues. Trimming took off 0 bases at V and 1 base at J, with 18 bases between the two ends. In germline, CDR1 is SGDLS, CDR2 YYNGEE. CDR3 coding DNA: TGTGCCAGCAGCGTAGGCGGAGGGGCGGGCTCCCGCACAGATACGCAGTATTTT. Translated, it gives CASSVGGGAGSRTDTQYF.